Listed below are T cell receptor beta chains from one sample, sequenced in a study of blood T cell repertoires in COVID-19. Method: immunoSEQ multiplex PCR; TCRdb's copy keeps in-frame clones and lacks some. The repertoire includes approximately 200,000 clones, approximately 90% of them detected once, and 2.7% sits in the top ten. Sequencing was carried out using peripheral blood. The receptor set was obtained from a man aged 25-40 years with COVID-19, enrolled during active disease. The CDR3 runs from the conserved cysteine through the conserved F or W. The D gene is left open where the match is weak. Not every row has a clone size; where given, it reads once, few, many or a size class.

CDR3 protein: CASSSPGGLNYGYTF
CDR3 DNA: TGTGCCAGCAGTTCCCCGGGGGGCTTAAACTATGGCTACACCTTC
J gene: TRBJ1-2
D gene: -
V gene: TRBV6-5
clone size: -
CDR3 length: 15

CDR3 protein: CASSPIEGETQYF
CDR3 DNA: TGCGCCAGCAGCCCAATTGAGGGAGAGACCCAGTACTTC
J gene: TRBJ2-5
D gene: -
V gene: TRBV4-3
clone size: -
CDR3 length: 13

CDR3 protein: CASSPDRAYTDTQYF
CDR3 DNA: TGCGCCAGCAGCCCGGACAGGGCATACACAGATACGCAGTATTTT
J gene: TRBJ2-3
D gene: TRBD1
V gene: TRBV5-1
clone size: -
CDR3 length: 15

CDR3 protein: CAISETGLNQPQHF
CDR3 DNA: TGTGCCATCAGTGAGACAGGTCTCAATCAGCCCCAGCATTTT
J gene: TRBJ1-5
D gene: -
V gene: TRBV10-3
clone size: -
CDR3 length: 14

CDR3 protein: CASSLDFRGSQPQHF
CDR3 DNA: TGTGCCAGCAGCTTAGATTTCCGGGGAAGTCAGCCCCAGCATTTT
J gene: TRBJ1-5
D gene: -
V gene: TRBV7-2
clone size: -
CDR3 length: 15

CDR3 protein: CASSPLGGNTEAFF
CDR3 DNA: TGTGCCAGCAGCCCCCTAGGTGGGAACACTGAAGCTTTCTTT
J gene: TRBJ1-1
D gene: -
V gene: TRBV7-3
clone size: -
CDR3 length: 14

CDR3 protein: CASSQERSGSGKLFF
CDR3 DNA: TGCGCCAGCAGCCAAGAGCGTTCAGGGTCTGGAAAACTGTTTTTT
J gene: TRBJ1-4
D gene: -
V gene: TRBV4-3
clone size: -
CDR3 length: 15

CDR3 protein: CASSFPLGAGSPLHF
CDR3 DNA: TGTGCCAGCAGCTTCCCCTTAGGGGCCGGCTCACCCCTCCACTTT
J gene: TRBJ1-6
D gene: -
V gene: TRBV7-3
clone size: once
CDR3 length: 15

CDR3 protein: CASSPWTGYTIYF
CDR3 DNA: TGTGCCAGCAGCCCCTGGACAGGCTACACCATATATTTT
J gene: TRBJ1-3
D gene: TRBD1
V gene: TRBV5-6
clone size: -
CDR3 length: 13

CDR3 protein: CASSQGALGQALGGYTF
CDR3 DNA: TGTGCCAGCAGCCAAGGGGCTCTAGGACAGGCGCTGGGCGGCTACACCTTC
J gene: TRBJ1-2
D gene: TRBD1
V gene: TRBV3-1/TRBV3-2
clone size: -
CDR3 length: 17

CDR3 protein: CASSFGEYTEAFF
CDR3 DNA: TGTGCCAGCAGTTTCGGGGAGTACACTGAAGCTTTCTTT
J gene: TRBJ1-1
D gene: -
V gene: TRBV12-3/TRBV12-4
clone size: -
CDR3 length: 13

CDR3 protein: CASSPRTGGNTEAFF
CDR3 DNA: TGCGCCAGCAGCCCTAGGACAGGGGGGAACACTGAAGCTTTCTTT
J gene: TRBJ1-1
D gene: TRBD1
V gene: TRBV4-3
clone size: -
CDR3 length: 15

CDR3 protein: CASSLERFFEQYF
CDR3 DNA: TGTGCCAGCAGCCTGGAGCGGTTCTTCGAGCAGTACTTC
J gene: TRBJ2-7
D gene: -
V gene: TRBV7-2
clone size: -
CDR3 length: 13

CDR3 protein: CAISSGEGYEQYF
CDR3 DNA: TGTGCCATCTCTTCGGGGGAAGGCTACGAGCAGTACTTC
J gene: TRBJ2-7
D gene: -
V gene: TRBV10-3
clone size: -
CDR3 length: 13

CDR3 protein: CASSLGQLNQPQHF
CDR3 DNA: TGTGCCAGCAGTTTAGGGCAGCTCAATCAGCCCCAGCATTTT
J gene: TRBJ1-5
D gene: -
V gene: TRBV27
clone size: -
CDR3 length: 14

CDR3 protein: CATHTTGVSSYEQYF
CDR3 DNA: TGTGCCACCCATACAACGGGAGTAAGCTCCTACGAGCAGTACTTC
J gene: TRBJ2-7
D gene: -
V gene: TRBV28
clone size: -
CDR3 length: 15

CDR3 protein: CASSPSGRALYEQYF
CDR3 DNA: TGTGCCAGCAGTCCTAGCGGGAGGGCCCTCTACGAGCAGTACTTC
J gene: TRBJ2-7
D gene: TRBD2
V gene: TRBV28
clone size: -
CDR3 length: 15

CDR3 protein: CASSLTSGTTYNEQFF
CDR3 DNA: TGTGCCAGCAGCTTGACTAGCGGGACCACCTACAATGAGCAGTTCTTC
J gene: TRBJ2-1
D gene: TRBD2
V gene: TRBV5-6
clone size: -
CDR3 length: 16

CDR3 protein: CASTSPDRVPTEAFF
CDR3 DNA: TGTGCCAGCACTTCCCCCGACAGGGTTCCGACTGAAGCTTTCTTT
J gene: TRBJ1-1
D gene: TRBD1
V gene: TRBV28
clone size: -
CDR3 length: 15

CDR3 protein: CASSLQGRYNEQFF
CDR3 DNA: TGTGCCAGCAGCTTACAGGGTCGCTACAATGAGCAGTTCTTC
J gene: TRBJ2-1
D gene: -
V gene: TRBV11-2
clone size: -
CDR3 length: 14

CDR3 protein: CASTSGRGDEEEQYF
CDR3 DNA: TGTGCCAGTACTTCTGGGAGGGGCGACGAAGAAGAGCAGTACTTC
J gene: TRBJ2-7
D gene: TRBD2
V gene: TRBV19
clone size: -
CDR3 length: 15

CDR3 protein: CASSLGQGPPDTQYF
CDR3 DNA: TGTGCCAGCAGCCTGGGGCAGGGCCCCCCAGATACGCAGTATTTT
J gene: TRBJ2-3
D gene: -
V gene: TRBV3-1/TRBV3-2
clone size: -
CDR3 length: 15

CDR3 protein: CASSTRQGGDLDNEQFF
CDR3 DNA: TGTGCCAGCAGCACCCGACAAGGCGGGGATTTGGACAATGAGCAGTTCTTC
J gene: TRBJ2-1
D gene: -
V gene: TRBV7-9
clone size: -
CDR3 length: 17

CDR3 protein: CASSHQGFYNEQFF
CDR3 DNA: TGTGCCAGCAGCCACCAGGGGTTCTACAATGAGCAGTTCTTC
J gene: TRBJ2-1
D gene: -
V gene: TRBV11-1
clone size: -
CDR3 length: 14

CDR3 protein: CASSATTGAGELFF
CDR3 DNA: TGTGCCAGCAGCGCCACGACAGGGGCTGGGGAGCTGTTTTTT
J gene: TRBJ2-2
D gene: TRBD1
V gene: TRBV7-9
clone size: -
CDR3 length: 14

CDR3 protein: CASSYLQGYSAEAFF
CDR3 DNA: TGTGCCAGCAGTTACTTGCAGGGGTATTCCGCTGAAGCTTTCTTT
J gene: TRBJ1-1
D gene: -
V gene: TRBV6-2/TRBV6-3
clone size: once
CDR3 length: 15

CDR3 protein: CAIRGSATGKNYGYTF
CDR3 DNA: TGTGCCATCAGGGGTTCCGCGACAGGGAAAAACTATGGCTACACCTTC
J gene: TRBJ1-2
D gene: TRBD1
V gene: TRBV10-3
clone size: -
CDR3 length: 16

CDR3 protein: CASSRTSTGELFF
CDR3 DNA: TGTGCCAGCAGTCGAACCAGTACCGGGGAGCTGTTTTTT
J gene: TRBJ2-2
D gene: -
V gene: TRBV28
clone size: -
CDR3 length: 13

CDR3 protein: CASRLDFLREQYF
CDR3 DNA: TGTGCCAGCAGATTGGACTTTCTACGAGAGCAGTACTTC
J gene: TRBJ2-7
D gene: -
V gene: TRBV5-5
clone size: -
CDR3 length: 13

CDR3 protein: CASTSPNREQYF
CDR3 DNA: TGTGCCAGCACGAGCCCGAACCGCGAGCAGTACTTC
J gene: TRBJ2-7
D gene: -
V gene: TRBV28
clone size: -
CDR3 length: 12

CDR3 protein: CATNPGQTNTGELFF
CDR3 DNA: TGTGCCACTAATCCGGGACAGACGAACACCGGGGAGCTGTTTTTT
J gene: TRBJ2-2
D gene: TRBD1
V gene: TRBV24-1
clone size: -
CDR3 length: 15

CDR3 protein: CASSPRTGRNTIYF
CDR3 DNA: TGTGCCAGCAGTCCCCGGACAGGGAGAAACACCATATATTTT
J gene: TRBJ1-3
D gene: TRBD1
V gene: TRBV25-1
clone size: -
CDR3 length: 14

CDR3 protein: CASTYTENTEAFF
CDR3 DNA: TGTGCCAGCACGTATACAGAGAACACTGAAGCTTTCTTT
J gene: TRBJ1-1
D gene: -
V gene: TRBV3-1/TRBV3-2
clone size: -
CDR3 length: 13

CDR3 protein: CASSQDDGSISGNTIYF
CDR3 DNA: TGCGCCAGCAGCCAAGATGATGGCTCAATCTCTGGAAACACCATATATTTT
J gene: TRBJ1-3
D gene: -
V gene: TRBV4-3
clone size: -
CDR3 length: 17

CDR3 protein: CATSRVGATGGGYTF
CDR3 DNA: TGTGCCACCAGCAGAGTAGGGGCCACCGGGGGAGGCTACACCTTC
J gene: TRBJ1-2
D gene: -
V gene: TRBV15
clone size: -
CDR3 length: 15

CDR3 protein: CASSVTGTGDNQPQHF
CDR3 DNA: TGTGCCAGCAGCGTTACCGGGACAGGGGACAATCAGCCCCAGCATTTT
J gene: TRBJ1-5
D gene: TRBD1
V gene: TRBV7-9
clone size: -
CDR3 length: 16

CDR3 protein: CASSQDPAVTTYNEQFF
CDR3 DNA: TGTGCCAGCAGCCAAGATCCAGCGGTGACTACCTACAATGAGCAGTTCTTC
J gene: TRBJ2-1
D gene: -
V gene: TRBV14
clone size: once
CDR3 length: 17

CDR3 protein: CASSLRPDRMNQPQHF
CDR3 DNA: TGTGCCAGCAGCCTCCGACCGGACAGGATGAATCAGCCCCAGCATTTT
J gene: TRBJ1-5
D gene: TRBD1
V gene: TRBV27
clone size: -
CDR3 length: 16

CDR3 protein: CATSPTISGNTIYF
CDR3 DNA: TGTGCCACCAGCCCGACTATCTCTGGAAACACCATATATTTT
J gene: TRBJ1-3
D gene: -
V gene: TRBV15
clone size: -
CDR3 length: 14

CDR3 protein: CAVARTGWYEQYF
CDR3 DNA: TGTGCCGTCGCTCGTACAGGGTGGTACGAGCAGTACTTC
J gene: TRBJ2-7
D gene: -
V gene: TRBV6-5
clone size: -
CDR3 length: 13

CDR3 protein: CASSHARDRNPKNIQYF
CDR3 DNA: TGTGCCAGCAGCCATGCACGGGACAGAAACCCCAAAAACATTCAGTACTTC
J gene: TRBJ2-4
D gene: TRBD1
V gene: TRBV14
clone size: -
CDR3 length: 17

CDR3 protein: CASSPLGQKGALAKNIQYF
CDR3 DNA: TGTGCCAGCAGCCCCCTAGGCCAAAAGGGAGCCCTAGCCAAAAACATTCAGTACTTC
J gene: TRBJ2-4
D gene: -
V gene: TRBV4-2
clone size: -
CDR3 length: 19

CDR3 protein: CASSPGGSSYNEQFF
CDR3 DNA: TGTGCCAGCAGCCCCGGGGGTAGCTCCTACAATGAGCAGTTCTTC
J gene: TRBJ2-1
D gene: -
V gene: TRBV4-2
clone size: -
CDR3 length: 15

CDR3 protein: CASSVGGSPRPNTEAFF
CDR3 DNA: TGTGCCAGCAGCGTAGGCGGGTCTCCCAGACCCAACACTGAAGCTTTCTTT
J gene: TRBJ1-1
D gene: -
V gene: TRBV9
clone size: -
CDR3 length: 17

CDR3 protein: CASSFGDRAEQYF
CDR3 DNA: TGTGCCAGCAGCTTTGGAGACAGGGCCGAGCAGTACTTC
J gene: TRBJ2-7
D gene: TRBD1
V gene: TRBV7-9
clone size: -
CDR3 length: 13

CDR3 protein: CASSYLFDGGLEQYF
CDR3 DNA: TGTGCCAGCAGTTACCTGTTCGACGGAGGTCTCGAGCAGTACTTC
J gene: TRBJ2-7
D gene: -
V gene: TRBV6-2/TRBV6-3
clone size: -
CDR3 length: 15